The entry below describes one TCR beta chain. Its antigen remains unknown. It was with 60 Vbeta and 13 Jbeta primers that the PCR ran. The method was immunoSEQ multiplex PCR; TCRdb's version includes in-frame clones alone and lacks a portion of them. Of approximately 90,000 clones detected, under 85% appear once; the ten largest clones hold roughly 2%. Germline V gene sequence: CDR1 SGHTA, CDR2 FQGNSA. This CDR3 has 13 amino acids. V lost 0 bases, J lost 0 bases, and 3 bases lay in between. This record belongs to a study of cytomegalovirus exposure and HLA in healthy donors. For the study at large: Early released data had tens of millions of unique TCRs, all coming from HLA-typed donors. Study-wide points: The study listed about 150 cytomegalovirus-associated TCR beta chains. About 87% or about 30% of the time was how often most TCR beta V segments were productive, according to an earlier analysis.

The J gene is TRBJ2-7, the V gene TRBV7-2; D uncertain. Material for sequencing was PBMCs. The clonotype was recovered from a boy between 5 and 17 years old in good health and CMV-seronegative. The CDR3 loop is CASSLASSYEQYF. CDR3 nucleotides: TGTGCCAGCAGCTTAGCCAGCTCCTACGAGCAGTACTTC.